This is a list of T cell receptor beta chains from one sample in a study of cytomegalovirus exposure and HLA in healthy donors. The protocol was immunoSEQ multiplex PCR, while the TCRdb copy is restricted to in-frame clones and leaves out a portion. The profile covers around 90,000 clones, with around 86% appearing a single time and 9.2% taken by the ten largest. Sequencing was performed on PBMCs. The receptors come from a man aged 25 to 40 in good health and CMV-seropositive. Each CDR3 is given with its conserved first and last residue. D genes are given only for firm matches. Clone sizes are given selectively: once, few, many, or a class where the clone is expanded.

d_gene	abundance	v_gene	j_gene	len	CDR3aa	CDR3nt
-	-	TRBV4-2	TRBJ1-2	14	CASSQDDYNYGYTF	TGTGCCAGCAGCCAAGATGACTATAACTATGGCTACACCTTC
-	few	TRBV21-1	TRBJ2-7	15	CASSRGPDCLYEQYF	TGTGCCAGCAGCAGAGGCCCGGACTGCCTCTACGAGCAGTACTTC
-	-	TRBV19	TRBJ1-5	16	CASSPEGVYSNQPQHF	TGTGCCAGTAGTCCAGAGGGAGTTTATAGCAATCAGCCCCAGCATTTT
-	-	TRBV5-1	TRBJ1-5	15	CASSLAGGNNQPQHF	TGCGCCAGCAGCTTGGCCGGCGGCAACAATCAGCCCCAGCATTTT
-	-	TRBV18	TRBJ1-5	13	CASSPGVRQPQHF	TGTGCCAGCTCACCCGGGGTCCGTCAGCCCCAGCATTTT
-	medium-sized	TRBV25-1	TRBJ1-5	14	CASSEYSLNQPQHF	TGTGCCAGCAGTGAATATTCCCTTAATCAGCCCCAGCATTTT
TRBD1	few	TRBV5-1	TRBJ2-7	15	CASSPGQPSSYEQYF	TGCGCCAGCAGCCCGGGACAGCCGTCCTCCTACGAGCAGTACTTC
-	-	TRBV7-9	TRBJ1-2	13	CASSLPQIRGYTF	TGTGCCAGCAGCTTACCACAGATTCGGGGCTACACCTTC
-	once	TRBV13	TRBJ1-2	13	CASSFEETYGYTF	TGTGCCAGCAGCTTTGAGGAAACCTATGGCTACACCTTC
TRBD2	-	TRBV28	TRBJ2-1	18	CASSIVLGQLAADNEQFF	TGTGCCAGCAGTATCGTCCTGGGGCAACTAGCGGCGGACAATGAGCAGTTCTTC
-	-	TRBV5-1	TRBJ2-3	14	CASSEERGTDTQYF	TGCGCCAGCAGCGAAGAACGAGGGACAGATACGCAGTATTTT
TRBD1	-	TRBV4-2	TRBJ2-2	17	CASSQDQDRGRLGELFF	TGTGCCAGCAGCCAAGATCAGGACAGGGGGCGTTTAGGGGAGCTGTTTTTT
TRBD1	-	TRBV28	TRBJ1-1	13	CASSSGTGGEAFF	TGTGCCAGCAGTTCCGGGACAGGGGGAGAAGCTTTCTTT
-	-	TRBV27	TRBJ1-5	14	CASSVARGKRTQHF	TGTGCCAGCAGTGTCGCGCGGGGTAAAAGGACCCAGCATTTT
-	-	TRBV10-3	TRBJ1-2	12	CAISAEGYGYTF	TGTGCCATCAGTGCAGAGGGCTATGGCTACACCTTC
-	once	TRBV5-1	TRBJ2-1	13	CASSLATRDEQFF	TGCGCCAGCAGCTTGGCCACTAGAGATGAGCAGTTCTTC
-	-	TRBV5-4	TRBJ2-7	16	CASSLGGGAASYEQYF	TGTGCCAGCAGCCTTGGAGGGGGGGCAGCCTCCTACGAGCAGTACTTC
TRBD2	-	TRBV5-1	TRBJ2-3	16	CASSTGLAGSTDTQYF	TGCGCCAGCAGCACGGGACTAGCGGGATCCACAGATACGCAGTATTTT